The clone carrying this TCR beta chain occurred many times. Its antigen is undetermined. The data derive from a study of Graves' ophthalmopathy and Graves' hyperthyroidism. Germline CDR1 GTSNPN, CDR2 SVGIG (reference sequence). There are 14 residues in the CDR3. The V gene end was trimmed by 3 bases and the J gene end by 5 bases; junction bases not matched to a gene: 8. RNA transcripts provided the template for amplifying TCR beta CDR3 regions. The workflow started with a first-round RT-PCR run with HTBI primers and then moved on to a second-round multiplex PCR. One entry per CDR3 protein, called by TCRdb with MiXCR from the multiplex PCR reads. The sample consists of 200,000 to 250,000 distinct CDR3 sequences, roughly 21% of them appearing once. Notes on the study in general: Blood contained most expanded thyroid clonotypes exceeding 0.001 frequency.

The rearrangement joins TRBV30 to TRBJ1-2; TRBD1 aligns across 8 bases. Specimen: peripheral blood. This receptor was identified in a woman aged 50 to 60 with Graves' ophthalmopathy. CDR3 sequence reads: CAWSDRQGRYGYTF. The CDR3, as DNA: TGTGCCTGGAGCGACCGACAGGGGAGATATGGCTACACCTTC.